Each of the 31 T cell receptor beta chains below was sequenced from the same sample in a study of blood T cell repertoires in COVID-19. Assay: immunoSEQ multiplex PCR; the TCRdb copy retains only in-frame clones and omits some. The sample has roughly 330,000 clones, over 70% seen once; the top ten hold around 4.6%. The sequenced sample consisted of PBMCs or T cells enriched from blood (not recorded which). The receptors derive from a young man who had recovered from COVID-19.

This chain uses TRBV10-3 with TRBJ1-4; TRBD1 matches 10 bases. The CDR3 is 13 amino acids. Per the germline V gene, CDR1 is ENHRY and CDR2 is SYGVKD. V was pared by 10 bases and J by 8 bases, with 7 bases of the junction left unmatched. The CDR3 DNA sequence: TGTGCCACCCGGGACAGGGGTTGGGAAAAACTGTTTTTT. This encodes CATRDRGWEKLFF.

This chain uses TRBV30 with TRBJ1-1, with D tentatively TRBD1 (6 bases). V gave up 1 base and J gave up 5 bases, with 14 bases separating them. Per germline, CDR1 GTSNPN and CDR2 SVGIG (reference sequence). The length of the CDR3 is 14 residues. CDR3 DNA: TGTGCCTGGAGTGGCGGGGGGCTGTGGACTGAAGCTTTCTTT. Its translation is CAWSGGGLWTEAFF.

The chain combines TRBV28 with TRBJ1-4, with D possibly TRBD1 on 6 matching bases. Germline assignment: CDR1 MDHEN and CDR2 SYDVKM. The V end lost 5 bases, the J end lost 8 bases, and 18 bases lay between the germline ends. The CDR3 extends over 15 amino acids. The DNA for the CDR3 is TGTGCCAGCAGTCCAGGCGGGGGGGCAGGGGAAAAACTGTTTTTT. Translated: CASSPGGGAGEKLFF.

The sample holds one count of this clone. V and J are TRBV10-2 and TRBJ1-6; D gene uncertain. The V and J ends lost 2 bases and 7 bases respectively, with 6 bases between them. This CDR3 is built from 13 residues. Germline V lookup: CDR1 WSHSY, CDR2 SAAADI. CDR3 bases: TGCGCCAGCAGTGAGACGGGAAATTCACCCCTCCACTTT. This encodes CASSETGNSPLHF.

V usage is TRBV5-4 and J usage is TRBJ2-7, with a weak D call TRBD1 (6 bases). CDR3 length: 14 amino acids. Trimming pared 0 bases from V and 0 bases from J, leaving 7 bases between. Germline-derived CDR1 and CDR2 are SGHNT and YYREEE (reference sequence). The CDR3 DNA reads as TGTGCCAGCAGCTTGGACAGGGCCTCCTACGAGCAGTACTTC. As protein: CASSLDRASYEQYF.

This clone showed up just once. The chain links TRBV7-9 to TRBJ2-2; TRBD1 matches at 9 bases. The ends lost 4 bases at V and 6 bases at J; junction bases unmatched: 9. Germline lookup yields CDR1 SEHNR and CDR2 FQNEAQ (reference sequence). The CDR3 length is 16 residues. CDR3 sequence (DNA): TGTGCCAGCAGCTCGGGACAGGGTAAAGATCCCGGGGAGCTGTTTTTT. Translated: CASSSGQGKDPGELFF.

This clone was detected many times. The chain has TRBV19 and TRBJ1-1; 8 nucleotides align to TRBD1. The CDR3 spans 14 residues. Trimming took 6 bases from V and 4 from J; bases not matched to a gene: 7. Germline CDR1 is LNHDA and CDR2 is SQIVND (reference sequence). The CDR3 loop is CASSRTGQGTEAFF. In DNA, the CDR3 is TGTGCCAGTAGCCGGACAGGGCAGGGCACTGAAGCTTTCTTT.

This sequence joins TRBV19 and TRBJ1-2; 7 bases fit TRBD1. V was pared by 6 bases and J by 4 bases, with 8 bases of the junction left unmatched. The CDR3 totals 14 residues. Per the germline V gene, CDR1 is LNHDA and CDR2 is SQIVND (reference sequence). CDR3 sequence (DNA): TGTGCCAGTAGCAATCGACAGGGAATCTATGGCTACACCTTC. The encoded protein is CASSNRQGIYGYTF.

The table lists this clone with a count of one. The rearrangement links TRBV9 to TRBJ2-3; the D is unclear. Trimming cost V 5 bases and J 2 bases, with 9 bases left between them. Germline assignment: CDR1 SGDLS and CDR2 YYNGEE. This CDR3 has 13 amino acids. The CDR3 here is CASSSPFTDTQYF. DNA for the CDR3: TGTGCCAGCAGTTCCCCCTTCACAGATACGCAGTATTTT.

V is TRBV19 and J is TRBJ1-5; 9 positions agree with TRBD1. Germline V CDR1 and CDR2: LNHDA, SQIVND (reference sequence). This CDR3 has 15 residues. Trimming took 8 bases from V and 4 from J; bases not matched to a gene: 9. The CDR3 bases are TGTGCCAGTTCAGAGAACAGGGGGCCGAATCAGCCCCAGCATTTT. This sequence encodes CASSENRGPNQPQHF.

V gene TRBV28 combines with J gene TRBJ2-4; D possibly corresponds to TRBD2 (5 bases). V lost 5 bases and J lost 1, with 12 bases in between. Germline V CDR1 and CDR2: MDHEN, SYDVKM. The CDR3 extends over 15 amino acids. The CDR3 DNA is TGTGCCAGCAGTCGGGGAGTCATGGCCAAAAACATTCAGTACTTC. Its protein product is CASSRGVMAKNIQYF.

The chain couples TRBV7-8 to TRBJ1-5, with a weak D call TRBD1 (5 bases). The CDR3 totals 13 residues. The V end was cut by 5 bases, the J end by 8 bases, with 13 bases between. Germline V CDR1 and CDR2: SGHVS, FQNEAQ. The CDR3 is CASSPAGGKPQHF. The CDR3 DNA is TGTGCCAGCAGCCCTGCCGGGGGAAAGCCCCAGCATTTT. Filled out from reference TRBV7-8 and TRBJ1-5, the complete variable domain reads GAGVSQSPRYKVAKRGQDVALRCDPISGHVSLFWYQQALGQGPEFLTYFQNEAQLDKSGLPSDRFFAERPEGSVSTLKIQRTQQEDSAVYLCASSPAGGKPQHFGDGTRLSIL.

This chain connects TRBV4-1 to TRBJ2-7; 11 bases are a match to TRBD2. The length of the CDR3 is 17 residues. The V segment lost 0 bases and the J segment 2 bases; nucleotides outside the gene matches: 6. CDR1 and CDR2 from the germline V gene are MGHRA and YSYEKL. The DNA for the CDR3 is TGCGCCAGCAGCCAAGATCGCCTAGCGGGGGGAGCCTACGAGCAGTACTTC. Its translation is CASSQDRLAGGAYEQYF.

V usage is TRBV7-9 and J usage is TRBJ2-5; D is perhaps TRBD2 (6 bases). V was shortened by 5 bases and J by 5 bases, with 15 bases between the two germline ends. The CDR3 has 14 amino acids. From germline, CDR1 is SEHNR and CDR2 FQNEAQ (reference sequence). CDR3 protein: CASSLSRGNETQYF. CDR3 bases: TGTGCCAGCAGCCTAAGCCGGGGGAACGAGACCCAGTACTTC.

The chain links TRBV13 to TRBJ2-5; D is perhaps TRBD1 (5 bases). With 1 base removed from V and 3 bases from J, the gap between germline ends came to 12 bases. Per the germline V gene, CDR1 is PRHDT and CDR2 is FYEKMQ (reference sequence). The CDR3 spans 15 residues. CDR3 coding DNA: TGTGCCAGCAGCTTAGATTCCAGGGTAGAAGAGACCCAGTACTTC. This gives the protein CASSLDSRVEETQYF.

This clone has only one observation. The chain carries TRBV28 and TRBJ2-7; D may be TRBD1 (6 bases). V lost 6 bases to trimming and J lost 2 bases, with 8 bases between them. Germline V gene sequence: CDR1 MDHEN, CDR2 SYDVKM. CDR3 length equals 12 residues. The CDR3 region has the DNA TGTGCCAGCAGGGACAGAACCTACGAGCAGTACTTC. Protein: CASRDRTYEQYF.

The J gene is TRBJ1-2, the V gene TRBV6-5; the match to TRBD1 covers 8 bases. The CDR3 is 14 residues long. Germline V gene data show CDR1 as MNHEY and CDR2 as SVGAGI. V was clipped by 5 bases and J by 4 bases; unmatched bases: 6. The CDR3 DNA reads TGTGCCAGCAGTCCTGACAGGGGTTCCTATGGCTACACCTTC. The encoded protein is CASSPDRGSYGYTF.

This clone was detected only a few times. The chain is built from TRBV11-3 and TRBJ2-2, with TRBD1 as a possible D gene (6 bases). There are 14 residues in the CDR3. The V end lost 5 bases, the J end lost 5 bases, and 12 bases lay between the germline ends. CDR1 and CDR2 from the germline V gene are SGHNT and YENEEA. This chain's CDR3 is CASSLTGLTGELFF. CDR3 DNA sequence: TGTGCCAGCAGCCTAACAGGGCTTACCGGGGAGCTGTTTTTT.

CDR3 amino acids: CARSPTDSIHSYEQYF. CDR3 sequence (DNA): TGTGCCAGAAGCCCAACCGACAGCATCCACTCCTACGAGCAGTACTTC. This sequence joins TRBV7-5 and TRBJ2-7; the DNA was not compared with TRBD1, the D call given in the table. TRBV7-5 is deemed a pseudogene. The CDR3 contains 16 residues.

V usage is TRBV27 and J usage is TRBJ1-6, with 10 nucleotides matching TRBD1. Losses at the gene ends were 3 bases for V and 8 bases for J; bases not matched to a gene: 4. The CDR3 sequence is 15 residues long. Germline loops: CDR1 MNHEY, CDR2 SMNVEV (reference sequence). The DNA for the CDR3 is TGTGCCAGCAGTTTGGGACAGGGGTTTGATTCACCCCTCCACTTT. It specifies CASSLGQGFDSPLHF.

The chain is built from TRBV7-2 and TRBJ1-2; maybe TRBD1 (5 bases). The germline V gene encodes CDR1 SGHTA and CDR2 FQGNSA. The CDR3 is 14 amino acids. V was clipped by 2 bases and J by 6 bases, with 13 bases between them. The CDR3 nucleotides read TGTGCCAGCAGCTTATCCTATTTACAGGATGGCTACACCTTC. Protein sequence: CASSLSYLQDGYTF.

This clone was counted a single time. The rearrangement uses TRBV5-6 and TRBJ2-4, with TRBD2 as a possible D gene (6 bases). The CDR3 runs to 13 residues. V was shortened by 0 bases and J by 8 bases, with 9 bases between the two germline ends. The V gene's germline CDR1 is SGHDT and CDR2 YYEEEE. Written as DNA, the CDR3 is TGTGCCAGCAGCTTGGCGGGGGAGGACATTCAGTACTTC. The encoded protein is CASSLAGEDIQYF.

This clone turned up a few times. The chain is built from TRBV2 and TRBJ2-7; 7 nucleotides agree with TRBD1. The CDR3 sequence is 14 residues long. Germline V gene data show CDR1 as SNHLY and CDR2 as FYNNEI. V shed 8 bases, J shed 6 bases, and the junction held 13 bases outside the gene matches. The CDR3, as DNA: TGTGCCAGCGGGGGTGAGACAGGGTCATCCGAGCAGTACTTC. Translated: CASGGETGSSEQYF.

The gene calls are TRBV5-4 and TRBJ2-1; 11 nucleotides align to TRBD2. CDR3 length equals 16 residues. V gave up 3 bases and J gave up 7 bases; unmatched junction bases: 9. Germline CDR1 is SGHNT and CDR2 is YYREEE (reference sequence). The CDR3 here is CASSSPPSGGLNEQFF. In nucleotides, the CDR3 is TGTGCCAGCAGCTCGCCCCCTAGCGGGGGGCTGAATGAGCAGTTCTTC.

This clone came up once. The J gene is TRBJ2-1, the V gene TRBV25-1, with 8 positions matching TRBD1. Germline V gene lookup returns CDR1 MGHDK and CDR2 SYGVNS. This CDR3 is 15 amino acids long. J lost 8 bases, V lost 6 bases, and 12 bases had no gene match. The CDR3 region has the DNA TGTGCCAGCAGAAGGAGGACAGGGATATACGATGAGCAGTTCTTC. This translates into CASRRRTGIYDEQFF. Variable domain in full (rest from reference TRBV25-1 and TRBJ2-1): EADIYQTPRYLVIGTGKKITLECSQTMGHDKMYWYQQDPGMELHLIHYSYGVNSTEKGDLSSESTVSRIRTEHFPLTLESARPSHTSQYLCASRRRTGIYDEQFFGPGTRLTVL.

V is TRBV10-3 and J is TRBJ1-2, with TRBD1 matching over 11 bases. CDR1 and CDR2 (germline): ENHRY, SYGVKD. V shed 5 bases, J shed 4 bases, and the junction held 9 bases outside the gene matches. This CDR3 is 16 amino acids long. CDR3 nucleotide sequence: TGTGCCATCAGTCCCGGGACAGGGGGTAGCGGCTATGGCTACACCTTC. This translates into CAISPGTGGSGYGYTF.

The chain has TRBV3-1 (or the pseudogene TRBV3-2) and TRBJ2-7; D gene ambiguous. V was cut by 0 bases and J by 7 bases, with 7 bases left in between. Germline V lookup: CDR1 LGHDT, CDR2 YNNKEL (reference sequence). The CDR3 loop spans 12 amino acids. In nucleotides, the CDR3 is TGTGCCAGCAGCCAAGATGCTACTGAGCAGTACTTC. Residues: CASSQDATEQYF.

The CDR3 sequence is CASGTSGGAYNEQFF. The CDR3 DNA reads as TGCGCCAGTGGGACTAGCGGGGGGGCCTACAATGAGCAGTTCTTC. The gene calls are TRBV10-2 and TRBJ2-1; 16 bases line up with TRBD2. CDR3 length: 15 residues. Germline CDR1 reads WSHSY; CDR2 reads SAAADI. The V segment lost 9 bases and the J segment 2 bases; nucleotides outside the gene matches: 1.

The CDR3 reads CASTGLAGGPLDTQYF. In nucleotides, the CDR3 is TGCGCCAGTACGGGACTAGCGGGGGGGCCGCTAGATACGCAGTATTTT. The V gene is TRBV5-1, the J gene TRBJ2-3, with 16 bases identical to TRBD2. V lost 8 bases and J lost 5; bases outside the gene matches: 8. The CDR3 is 16 amino acids. Germline V lookup: CDR1 SGHRS, CDR2 YFSETQ.

The rearrangement links TRBV6-5 to TRBJ2-7; 9 bases align to TRBD1. J lost 3 bases, V lost 8 bases, and 5 bases had no gene match. Per germline, CDR1 MNHEY and CDR2 SVGAGI. The CDR3 consists of 13 residues. The DNA of the CDR3 is TGTGCCAGCTTCGTGGACAGGGGCTACGAGCAGTACTTC. Residues: CASFVDRGYEQYF.

The V and J genes are TRBV5-1 and TRBJ1-1; D is ambiguous. Trimming took 0 bases from V and 1 from J, leaving 7 bases between them. There are 14 residues in the CDR3. Germline-derived CDR1 and CDR2 are SGHRS and YFSETQ. The CDR3 DNA reads TGCGCCAGCAGCTTGGGGCCTTCGAACACTGAAGCTTTCTTT. Translation gives CASSLGPSNTEAFF.